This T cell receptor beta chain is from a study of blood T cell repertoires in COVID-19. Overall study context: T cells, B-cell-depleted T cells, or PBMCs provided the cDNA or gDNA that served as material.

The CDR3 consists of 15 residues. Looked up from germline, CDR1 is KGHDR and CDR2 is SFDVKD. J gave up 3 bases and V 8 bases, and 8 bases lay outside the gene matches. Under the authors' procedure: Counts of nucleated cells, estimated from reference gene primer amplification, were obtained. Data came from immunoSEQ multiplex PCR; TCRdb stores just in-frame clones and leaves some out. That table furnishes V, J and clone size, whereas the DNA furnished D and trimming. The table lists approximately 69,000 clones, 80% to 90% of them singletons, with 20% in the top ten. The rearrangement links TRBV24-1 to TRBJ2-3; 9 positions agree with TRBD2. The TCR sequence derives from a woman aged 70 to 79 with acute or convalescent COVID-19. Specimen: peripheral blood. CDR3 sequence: CATTPTSGDTDTQYF. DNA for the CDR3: TGTGCCACCACTCCGACTAGCGGCGATACAGATACGCAGTATTTT.